Following are 31 T cell receptor beta chains from one sample sequenced in a study of vaccination and CD4 T cells after COVID-19. Sequenced with the Oncomine TCR Beta short-read assay was DNA taken from cultured CD4+ T cells. MiXCR was run by TCRdb on the PCR reads, yielding one entry per CDR3 protein. The data hold around 19,000 distinct CDR3 sequences, with roughly 37% observed a single time. Treatment reported: approximately 9-day PBMC culture with coronavirus spike peptide pools or control peptides (ViraFEST assay). These receptors' targets are unknown. This material consisted of CD4+ T cells from blood, cultured in vitro, taken before SARS-CoV-2 vaccination. These receptors all come from a human donor who received a COVID-19 vaccine.

The CDR3 loop is CASNRGGTGGTDTQYF. The CDR3 DNA follows: TGTGCCAGCAACCGAGGCGGGACAGGGGGCACAGATACGCAGTATTTT. J is TRBJ2-3 and V is TRBV6-1, with 10 bases aligning to TRBD1. Germline CDR1 reads MNHNS; CDR2 reads SASEGT. V gave up 7 bases and J gave up 1 base; unmatched junction bases: 8. The CDR3 is 16 residues long.

About this clonotype itself: An end of the junction differs from the germline gene, which may be a read error. V and J are TRBV12-3 or TRBV12-4 and TRBJ2-7; D is undetermined. This CDR3 comprises 14 residues. The CDR3 DNA reads as TGTGCCAGCAGTCCCAAATGGGAATCGAGAGAGCAGTATTTC. Translated, it gives CASSPKWESREQYF.

This chain connects TRBV6-5 to TRBJ2-7; D may be TRBD2 (5 bases). Trimming pared 4 bases from V and 7 bases from J, leaving 11 bases between. The CDR3 covers 12 residues. Germline V lookup: CDR1 MNHEY, CDR2 SVGAGI. In DNA form, the CDR3 reads TGTGCCAGCAGTTCGGCTAGCTCTGAGCAGTACTTC. Translating it yields CASSSASSEQYF.

This clonotype has a handful of counts. V gene TRBV6-2 or TRBV6-3 combines with J gene TRBJ1-2; 7 bases line up with TRBD1. From germline, CDR1 is MNHEY and CDR2 SVGEGT. Trimming removed 11 bases from V and 8 bases from J; junction bases left unmatched: 11. The CDR3 extends over 12 amino acids. The chain's CDR3 is CAASRTGGGYTF. The CDR3 DNA reads as TGTGCCGCTTCTAGGACAGGAGGCGGCTACACCTTC.

The chain links TRBV20-1 to TRBJ2-5; 10 bases are shared with TRBD1. The J segment lost 5 bases and the V segment lost 4 bases, leaving 7 bases of the junction unmatched. The CDR3 contains 14 residues. Germline V gene sequence: CDR1 DFQATT, CDR2 SNEGSKA (reference sequence). CDR3 protein: CSATRTGGPETQYF. Written as DNA, the CDR3 is TGCAGTGCTACACGGACAGGGGGTCCGGAGACCCAGTACTTC.

A few counts support this clonotype. The genes are TRBV2 and TRBJ1-2, with D perhaps TRBD1 (5 bases). This CDR3 is 13 amino acids long. Germline assignment: CDR1 SNHLY and CDR2 FYNNEI. The V gene lost 6 bases and the J gene lost 5 bases, with 13 bases spanning the gap. The CDR3 region is CASSGAGDYGYTF. The CDR3 coding sequence is TGTGCCAGCAGCGGGGCTGGGGATTATGGCTACACCTTC.

The CDR3 DNA reads as TGTGCCAGCAGGGATTTGAGGACAGGGTATCGGAGTGAGCAGTTCTTC. This encodes CASRDLRTGYRSEQFF. The chain employs TRBV27 and TRBJ2-1; TRBD1 agrees at 8 bases. CDR1 MNHEY and CDR2 SMNVEV come from the germline V gene (reference sequence). The CDR3 consists of 16 residues. Trimming cost V 6 bases and J 9 bases; bases outside gene matches: 16.

A few counts support this clonotype. The chain joins TRBV20-1 to TRBJ1-1, with D possibly being TRBD1 (6 bases). The germline CDR1 and CDR2 sequences are DFQATT and SNEGSKA (reference sequence). V dropped 1 base and J dropped 5 bases, with 17 bases sitting between them. The CDR3 covers 15 residues. CDR3 coding DNA: TGCAGTGCTAGAGGTCATCAGGGGCTGCCGACTGAAGCTTTCTTT. It codes for CSARGHQGLPTEAFF.

The chain couples TRBV3-1 to TRBJ2-3; D ambiguous. The CDR3 has 16 amino acids. The germline V gene encodes CDR1 LGHDT and CDR2 YNNKEL (reference sequence). The V and J ends lost 1 base and 0 bases respectively, with 11 bases between them. The CDR3 DNA reads TGTGCCAGCAGCCAAGTGGTCGCGTCTAGCACAGATACGCAGTATTTT. It translates to CASSQVVASSTDTQYF.

The V and J genes are TRBV7-8 and TRBJ1-1; D gene uncertain. This CDR3 contains 12 residues. Between the trimmed V and J ends, which lost 5 bases and 4 bases, there was a span of 8 bases. CDR1 is SGHVS and CDR2 is FQNEAQ in the germline V gene. CDR3 protein: CASSQFSTEAFF. As DNA, the CDR3 is TGTGCCAGCAGCCAGTTTAGCACTGAAGCTTTCTTT.

The genes are TRBV12-3 or TRBV12-4 and TRBJ1-1; 9 nucleotides line up with TRBD1. The CDR3 sequence is 16 residues long. The V segment lost 4 bases and the J segment 1 base; nucleotides outside the gene matches: 7. As DNA, the CDR3 is TGTGCCAGCAGTTCTCGACAGGGGGAGGAGAACACTGAAGCTTTCTTT. Its protein is CASSSRQGEENTEAFF.

This clonotype has only a few counts. The chain combines TRBV10-3 with TRBJ1-2, with D maybe TRBD1 (6 bases). V dropped 3 bases and J dropped 4 bases, with 18 bases sitting between them. The CDR3 contains 16 residues. Germline lookup yields CDR1 ENHRY and CDR2 SYGVKD. This CDR3 is CAISEGRGDTPYGYTF. In DNA form, the CDR3 reads TGTGCCATCAGTGAAGGTCGCGGGGACACCCCCTATGGCTACACCTTC.

In this sample, this clonotype turned up a few times. The CDR3 sequence is CASSLGNRLSTDTQYF. CDR3 nucleotides: TGTGCCAGCAGCTTAGGGAACAGGCTCAGCACAGATACGCAGTATTTT. The rearrangement uses TRBV7-6 and TRBJ2-3, with D possibly being TRBD1 (5 bases). The V gene lost 1 base and the J gene lost 0 bases, with 11 bases spanning the gap. In germline, CDR1 is SGHVS, CDR2 FNYEAQ. This CDR3 is 16 amino acids long.

The chain employs TRBV6-5 and TRBJ1-1, with unresolved D. The CDR3 is 13 residues long. Trimming left V 2 bases short and J 5 bases short, with 9 bases between. The germline CDR1 and CDR2 sequences are MNHEY and SVGAGI. In nucleotides, the CDR3 is TGTGCCAGCAGTTACGGGAGGTGGACTGAAGCTTTCTTT. This gives the protein CASSYGRWTEAFF.

This clonotype was observed a handful of times. The CDR3 nucleotides read TGCAGTGCTAGAGATCAGGGTCAAGAGACCCAGTACTTC. Protein sequence: CSARDQGQETQYF. The chain employs TRBV20-1 and TRBJ2-5; D is perhaps TRBD1 (5 bases). The CDR3 consists of 13 residues. V dropped 0 bases and J dropped 2 bases, with 7 bases sitting between them. Germline V gene data show CDR1 as DFQATT and CDR2 as SNEGSKA (reference sequence).

The chain uses TRBV20-1 and TRBJ2-1, with 7 bases matching TRBD2. Trimming at V came to 0 bases and at J to 2 bases, leaving 1 base not matched to a gene. This CDR3 has 14 amino acids. In germline, CDR1 is DFQATT, CDR2 SNEGSKA (reference sequence). The CDR3 DNA is TGCAGTGCTAGAGACGGGAGGACCTACAATGAGCAGTTCTTC. Translated, it gives CSARDGRTYNEQFF.

This clonotype was counted a few times. The chain has TRBV25-1 and TRBJ2-2; 8 positions agree with TRBD1. Germline CDR1 reads MGHDK; CDR2 reads SYGVNS. After removal of 2 bases from V and 9 bases from J, the junction contained 2 bases not matched to a gene. This CDR3 spans 13 amino acids. DNA of the CDR3: TGTGCCAGCAGTGAAGCAGGGGGCCGGGAGCTGTTTTTT. Protein sequence: CASSEAGGRELFF.

This clonotype occurred once. The genes are TRBV29-1 and TRBJ2-7; D is ambiguous. Germline lookup yields CDR1 SQVTM and CDR2 ANQGSEA. The V end was cut by 4 bases, the J end by 3 bases, with 19 bases between. The CDR3 has 15 amino acids. This CDR3 reads CSVAAGSAFNYEQYF. The DNA of the CDR3 is TGCAGCGTTGCGGCCGGCAGCGCCTTTAACTACGAGCAGTACTTC.

The table lists this clonotype with a few counts. This chain uses TRBV19 with TRBJ1-5; tentative D call: TRBD1 (6 bases). The CDR3 is 16 residues long. V was trimmed by 8 bases and J by 3 bases, leaving 20 bases between them. Germline loops: CDR1 LNHDA, CDR2 SQIVND (reference sequence). Here the CDR3 DNA reads TGTGCCAGTGGCTCTGGGGGGGCGCGGGACAATCAGCCCCAGCATTTT. It encodes CASGSGGARDNQPQHF.

J is TRBJ2-7 and V is TRBV5-4; D possibly corresponds to TRBD1 (6 bases). The germline gives CDR1 SGHNT, CDR2 YYREEE (reference sequence). CDR3 length: 14 residues. Trimming shortened V by 3 bases and J by 2 bases, and 12 bases separated the two germline ends. CDR3 loop: CASSSDRQPYEQYF. As DNA, the CDR3 is TGTGCCAGCAGCTCCGACAGGCAACCCTACGAGCAGTACTTC. Full variable domain (remainder filled in from reference TRBV5-4 and TRBJ2-7): ETGVTQSPTHLIKTRGQQVTLRCSSQSGHNTVSWYQQALGQGPQFIFQYYREEENGRGNFPPRFSGLQFPNYSSELNVNALELDDSALYLCASSSDRQPYEQYFGPGTRLTVT.

This sequence joins TRBV20-1 and TRBJ1-1; D perhaps matches TRBD1 (5 bases). Deletions cut 3 bases from V and 2 bases from J, with 19 bases between. The CDR3 totals 16 residues. The germline CDR1 and CDR2 sequences are DFQATT and SNEGSKA (reference sequence). The CDR3 region has the DNA TGCAGTGCTAGGTCCACAAGGGGCGCCCTCAACACTGAAGCTTTCTTT. Translating it yields CSARSTRGALNTEAFF.

The table lists this clonotype with a few counts. The rearrangement joins TRBV6-1 to TRBJ1-5; D may be TRBD1 (5 bases). This CDR3 is built from 14 residues. V was shortened by 7 bases and J by 4 bases, with 14 bases between the two germline ends. Germline V gene data show CDR1 as MNHNS and CDR2 as SASEGT. CDR3 coding DNA: TGTGCCAGCAACTGGAAGGGGTGGAATCAGCCCCAGCATTTT. Amino acid sequence: CASNWKGWNQPQHF.

This clonotype was seen more than once but under ten times. The J gene is TRBJ2-2, the V gene TRBV29-1, with TRBD1 matching over 9 bases. V dropped 6 bases and J dropped 4; count of bases not matched to a gene: 6. Germline CDR1 reads SQVTM; CDR2 reads ANQGSEA. The CDR3 length is 14 residues. DNA of the CDR3: TGCAGCGTCGCCGGGACAGGGACCACCGGGGAGCTGTTTTTT. It is translated as CSVAGTGTTGELFF.

The chain has TRBV5-4 and TRBJ2-1; TRBD2 is a possible D gene (5 bases). The V and J ends lost 2 bases and 9 bases respectively, with 15 bases between them. This CDR3 region has 14 residues. CDR1 is SGHNT and CDR2 is YYREEE in the germline V gene (reference sequence). In DNA, the CDR3 is TGTGCCAGCAGCTTTCCCACTGAGGGCGGTGAGCAGTTCTTC. This translates into CASSFPTEGGEQFF.

The chain employs TRBV30 and TRBJ2-4, with 9 nucleotides matching TRBD1. CDR1 is GTSNPN and CDR2 is SVGIG in the germline V gene (reference sequence). The CDR3 totals 12 residues. The ends lost 5 bases at V and 6 bases at J; junction bases unmatched: 2. The CDR3 coding sequence is TGTGCCTGGGGGGACAGGGTAAACATTCAGTACTTC. Translating gives CAWGDRVNIQYF.

This chain uses TRBV6-2 or TRBV6-3 with TRBJ2-4; the match to TRBD2 covers 7 bases. Trimming at V came to 6 bases and at J to 2 bases, leaving 4 bases not matched to a gene. The CDR3 extends over 14 amino acids. The germline gives CDR1 MNHEY, CDR2 SVGEGT. Here the CDR3 DNA reads TGTGCCAGCAGCCCTAGCGGTTCCAAAAACATTCAGTACTTC. This gives the protein CASSPSGSKNIQYF.

A few counts support this clonotype. The V call is TRBV7-9, the J call TRBJ2-2; 7 bases fit TRBD2. The CDR3 extends over 17 amino acids. J gave up 3 bases and V 5 bases, and 12 bases lay outside the gene matches. Germline V CDR1 and CDR2: SEHNR, FQNEAQ (reference sequence). The CDR3 DNA is TGTGCCAGCAGCCTCTTGCGGGGGTATTCATACACCGGGGAGCTGTTTTTT. Translation: CASSLLRGYSYTGELFF. The complete variable domain, with remaining parts taken from reference TRBV7-9 and TRBJ2-2, reads DTGVSQNPRHKITKRGQNVTFRCDPISEHNRLYWYRQTLGQGPEFLTYFQNEAQLEKSRLLSDRFSAERPKGSFSTLEIQRTEQGDSAMYLCASSLLRGYSYTGELFFGEGSRLTVL.

This chain links TRBV24-1 with TRBJ1-1, with 7 bases aligning to TRBD1. This CDR3 is built from 13 residues. CDR1 is KGHDR and CDR2 is SFDVKD in the germline V gene. The V segment lost 3 bases and the J segment 7 bases; nucleotides outside the gene matches: 4. CDR3 nucleotides: TGTGCCACCAGTGATGAGGACAGGAGTGAAGCTTTCTTT. As protein: CATSDEDRSEAFF.

The V call is TRBV6-1, the J call TRBJ2-7; D not certain. Trimming took off 6 bases at V and 2 bases at J, with 17 bases between the two ends. The CDR3 is made up of 15 amino acids. Germline V lookup: CDR1 MNHNS, CDR2 SASEGT. CDR3 sequence (DNA): TGTGCCAGCAGCAAGTCAGAGACGCCGACCTACGAGCAGTACTTC. Its protein product is CASSKSETPTYEQYF.

This clonotype is medium-sized within its sample. V usage is TRBV7-6 and J usage is TRBJ1-5; D ambiguous. The CDR3 runs 13 residues. Trimming shortened V by 4 bases and J by 3 bases, and 7 bases separated the two germline ends. CDR1 is SGHVS and CDR2 is FNYEAQ in the germline V gene. The DNA for the CDR3 is TGTGCCAGCAGCTCGATCCCCAATCAGCCCCAGCATTTT. Its translation is CASSSIPNQPQHF.

This clonotype was recorded a few times. This chain links TRBV7-2 with TRBJ1-2, with unresolved D. Germline assignment: CDR1 SGHTA and CDR2 FQGNSA. This CDR3 contains 15 residues. V was cut by 0 bases and J by 4 bases, with 12 bases left in between. CDR3 nucleotide sequence: TGTGCCAGCAGCTTAGCACGACTCTCACTCTATGGCTACACCTTC. Its protein product is CASSLARLSLYGYTF. Supplemented by reference TRBV7-2 and TRBJ1-2, the full variable domain reads GAGVSQSPSNKVTEKGKDVELRCDPISGHTALYWYRQSLGQGLEFLIYFQGNSAPDKSGLPSDRFSAERTGGSVSTLTIQRTQQEDSAVYLCASSLARLSLYGYTFGSGTRLTVV.